This T cell receptor (beta chain) was sequenced during a study of graft-versus-host responses after intestinal transplantation. As for this clone: Its target is not known.

V was pared by 0 bases and J by 3 bases, with 6 bases between. The CDR3 length is 14 residues. CDR1 and CDR2 (germline): ENHRY, SYGVKD. Libraries were prepared by immunoSEQ multiplex PCR; TCRdb keeps only in-frame clonotypes and omits some of them. Among some 90,000 clones listed, about four fifths were seen once. The sample consisted of unstimulated CD4+ T cells sorted from spleen or lymph node cells, taken before intestinal transplant. The receptor was derived from a human donor who received an intestinal transplant. V usage is TRBV10-3 and J usage is TRBJ2-1; D is unresolved. The CDR3 DNA is TGTGCCATCAGTGAGTCCGCGGTCTACAATGAGCAGTTCTTC. Its translation: CAISESAVYNEQFF.